The entry that follows covers one TCR beta chain sequence. These data originate in a study of OX40 agonist ivuxolimab in advanced cancers. Across the study: It was ivuxolimab, an agonistic anti-OX40 (CD134) antibody, that patients were treated with. Allowance was made for prior anti-PD-1, anti-PD-L1 or anti-CTLA-4 therapy, and around 41% had some.

Here immunoSEQ multiplex PCR was the method, and the copy in TCRdb shows in-frame clones only, minus some. Of some 75,000 clones listed, over 75% are singletons. This specimen was CD4+ or CD8+ T cells sorted from blood, taken in a trial of the OX40 agonist ivuxolimab. The receptor's source is an adult with an advanced solid tumor such as melanoma, head and neck, liver or kidney cancer.

CDR3 residues: CASSFRPTGYTEAFF. The CDR3 DNA follows: TGTGCCAGCAGCTTCAGACCGACGGGGTACACTGAAGCTTTCTTT. The V call is TRBV5-5, the J call TRBJ1-1; D is unclear. Trimming left V 2 bases short and J 3 bases short, with 14 bases between. The CDR3 runs 15 residues. Germline CDR1 is SGHKS and CDR2 is YYEKEE (reference sequence).